The 15 T cell receptor beta chains reported below all come from one sample, sequenced in a study of cytomegalovirus exposure and HLA in healthy donors. 13 Jbeta primers and 60 Vbeta primers were used for the PCR. Only in-frame clones appear in the TCRdb table, and some are missing; sequencing was by immunoSEQ multiplex PCR. The data contain about 150,000 clones, around 75% of them singletons. Source material: PBMCs. The receptors come from a man in his fifties or sixties in good health and CMV-seronegative.

V usage is TRBV9 and J usage is TRBJ2-7; TRBD1 aligns across 8 bases. V lost 3 bases, J lost 0 bases, and 8 bases stayed unmatched. Germline V gene lookup returns CDR1 SGDLS and CDR2 YYNGEE. The CDR3 is made up of 16 amino acids. In DNA, the CDR3 is TGTGCCAGCAGCGCCCGGACAGGGCCGAGCTCCTACGAGCAGTACTTC. Translating gives CASSARTGPSSYEQYF. Looking up the rest from reference TRBV9 and TRBJ2-7 gives the full variable domain: DSGVTQTPKHLITATGQRVTLRCSPRSGDLSVYWYQQSLDQGLQFLIQYYNGEERAKGNILERFSAQQFPDLHSELNLSSLELGDSALYFCASSARTGPSSYEQYFGPGTRLTVT.

V and J are TRBV5-1 and TRBJ1-2, with 8 bases that match TRBD1. The CDR3 runs to 16 residues. The V gene end was trimmed by 0 bases and the J gene end by 2 bases; junction bases not matched to a gene: 6. The germline V gene has CDR1 SGHRS and CDR2 YFSETQ. The CDR3 DNA reads as TGCGCCAGCAGCTTGGTGGCAGGGGGCGCAAACTATGGCTACACCTTC. Its protein is CASSLVAGGANYGYTF.

This CDR3 is CASSDFLVTMNTEAFF. In nucleotides, the CDR3 is TGTGCCAGCAGTGATTTTCTAGTCACCATGAACACTGAAGCTTTCTTT. The V call is TRBV6-1, the J call TRBJ1-1; no definite D call. The CDR3 sequence is 16 residues long. Trimming stripped 3 bases from V and 0 bases from J, with 14 bases between. The germline gives CDR1 MNHNS, CDR2 SASEGT.

V usage is TRBV20-1 and J usage is TRBJ2-5, with TRBD2 matching over 8 bases. This CDR3 is 11 amino acids long. Germline CDR1 reads DFQATT; CDR2 reads SNEGSKA (reference sequence). The CDR3 DNA is TGCAGCCCGGGGGGGCAAGAGACCCAGTACTTC. It codes for CSPGGQETQYF.

This chain's CDR3 is CASSLGGSDTQYF. The CDR3 DNA sequence: TGTGCCAGCAGCTTAGGAGGTTCCGATACGCAGTATTTT. This chain connects TRBV7-6 to TRBJ2-3, with unresolved D. CDR3 length: 13 residues. Germline-derived CDR1 and CDR2 are SGHVS and FNYEAQ. Trimming took 1 base from V and 6 from J, leaving 8 bases between them.

The chain couples TRBV28 to TRBJ2-2, with D possibly TRBD1 on 5 matching bases. Deletions cut 2 bases from V and 0 bases from J, with 10 bases between. This CDR3 is built from 16 residues. The germline CDR1 and CDR2 sequences are MDHEN and SYDVKM. The CDR3 DNA follows: TGTGCCAGCAGTTTAGCAGACAGCGCGAACACCGGGGAGCTGTTTTTT. Protein: CASSLADSANTGELFF. Full variable domain (rest looked up from reference TRBV28 and TRBJ2-2): DVKVTQSSRYLVKRTGEKVFLECVQDMDHENMFWYRQDPGLGLRLIYFSYDVKMKEKGDIPEGYSVSREKKERFSLILESASTNQTSMYLCASSLADSANTGELFFGEGSRLTVL.

This chain links TRBV7-8 with TRBJ1-5, with 7 bases aligning to TRBD1. The CDR3 is made up of 16 amino acids. CDR1 SGHVS and CDR2 FQNEAQ come from the germline V gene. Unmatched junction bases numbered 3, after V lost 1 base and J lost 0 bases. The CDR3 is CASSLVGQYSNQPQHF. Here the CDR3 DNA reads TGTGCCAGCAGCTTAGTGGGACAGTATAGCAATCAGCCCCAGCATTTT. The variable domain in full, completed from reference TRBV7-8 and TRBJ1-5, reads GAGVSQSPRYKVAKRGQDVALRCDPISGHVSLFWYQQALGQGPEFLTYFQNEAQLDKSGLPSDRFFAERPEGSVSTLKIQRTQQEDSAVYLCASSLVGQYSNQPQHFGDGTRLSIL.

This clone was observed a single time. This chain joins TRBV5-8 and TRBJ2-7; TRBD2 aligns across 8 bases. The CDR3 runs to 16 residues. Germline V gene lookup returns CDR1 SGHTS and CDR2 YDEGEE. The V and J ends lost 0 bases and 6 bases, in that order; junction bases with no gene match: 11. Here the CDR3 reads CASSLVIAGPPLEQYF. Written as DNA, the CDR3 is TGTGCCAGCAGCTTGGTAATAGCGGGGCCCCCACTCGAGCAGTACTTC.

The V gene is TRBV29-1, the J gene TRBJ1-1; 8 nucleotides align to TRBD1. Germline CDR1 and CDR2: SQVTM and ANQGSEA. Trimming cost V 6 bases and J 0 bases; bases outside gene matches: 9. There are 15 residues in the CDR3. CDR3: CSVADRVWVNTEAFF. CDR3 in DNA: TGCAGCGTGGCGGACAGGGTTTGGGTGAACACTGAAGCTTTCTTT.

The rearrangement uses TRBV6-1 and TRBJ2-2, with 7 bases matching TRBD1. The germline gives CDR1 MNHNS, CDR2 SASEGT. The length of the CDR3 is 14 residues. The ends lost 6 bases at V and 2 bases at J; junction bases unmatched: 3. CDR3 DNA: TGTGCCAGCAGCCGGGACAGCAACACCGGGGAGCTGTTTTTT. This translates into CASSRDSNTGELFF.

This chain connects TRBV5-1 to TRBJ1-2; D possibly corresponds to TRBD1 (5 bases). CDR3 length: 13 amino acids. Trimming stripped 3 bases from V and 4 bases from J, with 10 bases between. Germline CDR1 reads SGHRS; CDR2 reads YFSETQ. The CDR3 coding sequence is TGCGCCAGCAGCTCAGGAGACAGCTATGGCTACACCTTC. This gives the protein CASSSGDSYGYTF.

The chain is built from TRBV30 and TRBJ1-6; TRBD1 matches at 9 bases. The germline CDR1 and CDR2 sequences are GTSNPN and SVGIG (reference sequence). The V and J ends lost 4 bases and 7 bases, in that order; junction bases with no gene match: 2. The CDR3 is made up of 13 amino acids. The CDR3 region is CAWKGQGNSPLHF. The CDR3 DNA is TGTGCCTGGAAGGGACAGGGAAATTCACCCCTCCACTTT.

This clone turned up a few times. V usage is TRBV29-1 and J usage is TRBJ2-7; 9 positions agree with TRBD1. V lost 5 bases, J lost 4 bases, and 3 bases stayed unmatched. The CDR3 runs to 12 residues. Germline values: CDR1 SQVTM, CDR2 ANQGSEA. The CDR3 coding sequence is TGCAGCGTTCGGACAGGGGCTTACGAGCAGTACTTC. Translation gives CSVRTGAYEQYF.

The V call is TRBV6-1, the J call TRBJ2-7; D may be TRBD2 (6 bases). V lost 2 bases and J 4 bases, leaving 15 bases between the germline ends. Germline V gene lookup returns CDR1 MNHNS and CDR2 SASEGT. This CDR3 spans 15 amino acids. Here the CDR3 reads CASSELGREAYEQYF. In DNA form, the CDR3 reads TGTGCCAGCAGTGAATTAGGCAGGGAGGCGTACGAGCAGTACTTC.

This clone was counted once. This chain connects TRBV28 to TRBJ1-1; no reliable D call. There are 15 residues in the CDR3. Looked up from germline, CDR1 is MDHEN and CDR2 is SYDVKM. V lost 3 bases and J 1 base, leaving 12 bases between the germline ends. The CDR3 DNA reads TGTGCCAGCAGTTTCCCCTCGGGAAGGAACACTGAAGCTTTCTTT. Translated, it gives CASSFPSGRNTEAFF.